Presented here are 17 T cell receptor beta chains from one specimen sequenced in a study of T cells in Graves' hyperthyroidism and ophthalmopathy. RNA transcripts yielded amplified TCR beta CDR3 regions. Initially, a first-round RT-PCR of the TCR CDR3 employed the HTBI primer set. Using its own MiXCR run on the multiplex PCR reads, TCRdb lists one record per CDR3 protein. The sample has hundreds of thousands of distinct CDR3 sequences, roughly a sixth seen once. The sample taken for sequencing was blood. These receptors were taken from a woman in her forties or fifties with Graves' hyperthyroidism that later progressed to Graves' ophthalmopathy.

A note on this clonotype: A much larger clone sits a single nucleotide away, making a read error possible. This chain links TRBV5-8 with TRBJ2-5; TRBD2 aligns across 8 bases. Trimming removed 0 bases from V and 3 bases from J; junction bases left unmatched: 19. Germline-derived CDR1 and CDR2 are SGHTS and YDEGEE. The CDR3 loop spans 20 amino acids. CDR3 amino acids: CASSLGLAGLAGLREETQYF. Here the CDR3 DNA reads TGTGCCAGCAGCTTGGGACTTGCCGGACTAGCCGGGTTAAGGGAAGAGACCCAGTACTTC. Using reference TRBV5-8 and TRBJ2-5 for the parts outside the CDR3, the full variable domain is EAGVTQSPTHLIKTRGQQATLRCSPISGHTSVYWYQQALGLGLQFLLWYDEGEERNRGNFPPRFSGRQFPNYSSELNVNALELEDSALYLCASSLGLAGLAGLREETQYFGPGTRLLVL.

This clonotype was detected many times. This chain uses TRBV2 with TRBJ2-1; 8 bases fit TRBD1. Per the germline V gene, CDR1 is SNHLY and CDR2 is FYNNEI. Losses at the gene ends were 4 bases for V and 0 bases for J; bases not matched to a gene: 5. This CDR3 spans 16 amino acids. The CDR3 DNA follows: TGTGCCAGCAGTGTCCCGACAGGGGCCTCCTACAATGAGCAGTTCTTC. Translating gives CASSVPTGASYNEQFF.

The chain joins TRBV28 to TRBJ1-5, with 9 bases lining up with TRBD1. Germline V gene lookup returns CDR1 MDHEN and CDR2 SYDVKM. This CDR3 spans 13 amino acids. The CDR3 DNA sequence: TGTGCGCATGGGACAGGGCGGAGGCAGCCCCAGCATTTT. As protein: CAHGTGRRQPQHF.

This clonotype came up once. The chain uses TRBV6-1 and TRBJ2-3; D not certain. The germline V gene encodes CDR1 MNHNS and CDR2 SASEGT. Deletions cut 5 bases from V and 0 bases from J, with 18 bases between. The CDR3 runs to 17 residues. Here the CDR3 DNA reads TGTGCCAGCAGTCCCACATGGCGTAGACTGAGCACAGATACGCAGTATTTT. Translated, it gives CASSPTWRRLSTDTQYF.

CDR3 sequence reads: CASSETSGDTDTQYF. In DNA form, the CDR3 reads TGTGCCAGTAGTGAGACTAGCGGGGACACAGATACGCAGTATTTT. V is TRBV19 and J is TRBJ2-3; 11 bases map to TRBD2. Germline CDR1 and CDR2: LNHDA and SQIVND (reference sequence). V lost 5 bases and J lost 2; bases outside the gene matches: 3. This CDR3 has 15 amino acids.

This clonotype was recorded a few times. The chain uses TRBV27 and TRBJ2-7; D unresolved. With 3 bases removed from V and 3 bases from J, the gap between germline ends came to 12 bases. The CDR3 contains 14 residues. The germline V gene encodes CDR1 MNHEY and CDR2 SMNVEV (reference sequence). CDR3 region: CASSLRVLGYEQYF. The CDR3 region has the DNA TGTGCCAGCAGTTTGAGAGTTTTGGGCTACGAGCAGTACTTC.

This clonotype has ten or more counts. The chain couples TRBV11-2 to TRBJ2-1; TRBD2 matches 10 bases. V shed 0 bases, J shed 4 bases, and the junction held 3 bases outside the gene matches. The CDR3 loop spans 16 amino acids. The germline V gene has CDR1 SGHAT and CDR2 FQNNGV. The CDR3 loop reads CASSLEGTSVYNEQFF. CDR3 nucleotide sequence: TGTGCCAGCAGCTTAGAGGGGACTAGCGTGTACAATGAGCAGTTCTTC.

In its sample, this clonotype was seen a few times. The chain uses TRBV7-3 and TRBJ2-2; D gene unclear. CDR3 length equals 17 residues. Germline CDR1 reads SGHTA; CDR2 reads FQGTGA. V shed 0 bases and J shed 4 bases, with 15 bases lying between them. The CDR3 sequence: CASSLTFSSGVTGELFF. The CDR3 region has the DNA TGTGCCAGCAGCTTAACGTTTAGTAGTGGTGTCACCGGGGAGCTGTTTTTT.

This clonotype was counted many times. The chain has TRBV27 and TRBJ2-7; possible D gene TRBD1, 6 bases. V was pared by 5 bases and J by 3 bases, with 20 bases between. The CDR3 runs to 16 residues. The germline V gene has CDR1 MNHEY and CDR2 SMNVEV (reference sequence). Written as DNA, the CDR3 is TGTGCCAGCAGTCCCCGGGACACCCACAGAGGCTACGAGCAGTACTTC. This gives the protein CASSPRDTHRGYEQYF.

This clonotype was seen just once. The V and J genes are TRBV20-1 and TRBJ2-3; a weak D match, TRBD1 (5 bases). Germline CDR1 reads DFQATT; CDR2 reads SNEGSKA (reference sequence). The CDR3 is 13 residues long. Trimming stripped 6 bases from V and 2 bases from J, with 12 bases between. CDR3 protein: CSAEGESTDTQYF. The CDR3, as DNA: TGCAGTGCCGAAGGGGAATCCACAGATACGCAGTATTTT.

The genes are TRBV20-1 and TRBJ2-3; no definite D call. The CDR3 consists of 13 residues. V dropped 8 bases and J dropped 2 bases, with 14 bases sitting between them. CDR1 and CDR2 (germline): DFQATT, SNEGSKA (reference sequence). CDR3 protein: CSSDEENTDTQYF. The CDR3 region has the DNA TGCAGTTCTGATGAGGAGAACACAGATACGCAGTATTTT.

At least ten counts were recorded for this clonotype. The chain employs TRBV18 and TRBJ1-1; weak D call: TRBD1 (6 bases). Per germline, CDR1 KGHSH and CDR2 LQKENI. The CDR3 totals 14 residues. The ends were cut back, 8 bases at V and 3 bases at J, with 16 bases in the middle. The DNA for the CDR3 is TGTGCCAGCCTCAGCGGGGGGCGGTACACTGAAGCTTTCTTT. Translating gives CASLSGGRYTEAFF.

This clonotype was counted between two and nine times. J is TRBJ1-2 and V is TRBV12-3 or TRBV12-4; TRBD1 aligns across 7 bases. Trimming took 7 bases from V and 2 from J; bases not matched to a gene: 10. The CDR3 has 15 residues. The CDR3 DNA is TGTGCCAGCACCCCGGGGGAGGGGGCGAACTATGGCTACACCTTC. The encoded protein is CASTPGEGANYGYTF.

In its sample, this clonotype was seen once. V gene TRBV6-1 combines with J gene TRBJ1-2, with D hard to call. This CDR3 contains 14 residues. The V gene's germline CDR1 is MNHNS and CDR2 SASEGT. V was trimmed by 3 bases and J by 2 bases, leaving 10 bases between them. The CDR3 DNA follows: TGTGCCAGCAGTGAGTACTCACAGAACTATGGCTACACCTTC. Translation: CASSEYSQNYGYTF.

The V and J genes are TRBV14 and TRBJ1-2; TRBD1 agrees at 8 bases. Germline CDR1 SGHDN, CDR2 FVKESK. V lost 0 bases, J lost 0 bases, and 6 bases stayed unmatched. The CDR3 consists of 17 residues. The CDR3 here is CASSQDRTGIPNYGYTF. The CDR3 DNA is TGTGCCAGCAGCCAAGACCGGACAGGGATCCCTAACTATGGCTACACCTTC.

Concerning this clonotype: The junction differs from germline at one of its ends, possibly a read error. The chain has TRBV2 and TRBJ1-6; the match to TRBD1 covers 7 bases. The CDR3 has 16 amino acids. Germline V gene sequence: CDR1 SNHLY, CDR2 FYNNEI. The CDR3 DNA reads TGTGCCAGCAGCCCGGACAGGCTCTCCTATAATTCACCCCTCCGCTTT. Its protein is CASSPDRLSYNSPLRF.

The sample holds many counts of this clonotype. The chain recombines TRBV3-1 with TRBJ1-1; 7 bases match TRBD1. The trim removed 4 bases at V and 1 base at J, leaving 6 bases unmatched. This CDR3 contains 15 residues. Per germline, CDR1 LGHDT and CDR2 YNNKEL (reference sequence). In nucleotides, the CDR3 is TGTGCCAGCAGCCGGGACAGTAGGGAGAACACTGAAGCTTTCTTT. This gives the protein CASSRDSRENTEAFF.